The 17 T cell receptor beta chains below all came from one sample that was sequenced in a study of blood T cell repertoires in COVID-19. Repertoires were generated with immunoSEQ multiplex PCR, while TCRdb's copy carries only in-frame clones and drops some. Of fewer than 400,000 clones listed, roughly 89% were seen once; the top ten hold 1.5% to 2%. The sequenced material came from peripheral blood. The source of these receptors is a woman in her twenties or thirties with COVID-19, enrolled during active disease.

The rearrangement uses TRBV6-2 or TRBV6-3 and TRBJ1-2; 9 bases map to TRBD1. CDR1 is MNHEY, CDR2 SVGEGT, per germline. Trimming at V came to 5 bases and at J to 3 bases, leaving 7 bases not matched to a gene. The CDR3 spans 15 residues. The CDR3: CASSIRDRVDYGYTF. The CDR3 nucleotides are TGTGCCAGCAGTATCCGGGACAGGGTTGACTATGGCTACACCTTC.

This CDR3 reads CASSQGTLAGATGELFF. DNA for the CDR3: TGTGCCAGCAGCCAAGGAACACTAGCGGGGGCCACCGGGGAGCTGTTTTTT. The rearrangement uses TRBV4-2 and TRBJ2-2, with 11 nucleotides matching TRBD2. The V segment lost 1 base and the J segment 4 bases; nucleotides outside the gene matches: 5. From germline, CDR1 is LGHNA and CDR2 YNFKEQ. The CDR3 loop spans 17 amino acids.

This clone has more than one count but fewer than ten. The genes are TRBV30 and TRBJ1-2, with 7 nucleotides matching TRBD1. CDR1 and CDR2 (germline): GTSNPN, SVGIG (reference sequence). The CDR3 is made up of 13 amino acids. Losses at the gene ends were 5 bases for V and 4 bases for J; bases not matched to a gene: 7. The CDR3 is CAWSVGTAYGYTF. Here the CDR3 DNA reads TGTGCCTGGTCTGTAGGGACAGCCTATGGCTACACCTTC.

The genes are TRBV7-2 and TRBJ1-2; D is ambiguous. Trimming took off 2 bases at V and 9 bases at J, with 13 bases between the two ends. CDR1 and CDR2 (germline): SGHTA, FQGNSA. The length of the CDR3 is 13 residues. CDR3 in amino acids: CASSLMGFRRYTF. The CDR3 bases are TGTGCCAGCAGCTTAATGGGCTTTCGGCGCTACACCTTC.

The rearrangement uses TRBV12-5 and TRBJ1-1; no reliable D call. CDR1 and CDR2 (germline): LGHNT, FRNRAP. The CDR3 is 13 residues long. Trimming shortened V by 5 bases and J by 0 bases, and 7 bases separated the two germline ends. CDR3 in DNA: TGTGCTAGTGGTCGGAGCATGAACACTGAAGCTTTCTTT. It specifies CASGRSMNTEAFF.

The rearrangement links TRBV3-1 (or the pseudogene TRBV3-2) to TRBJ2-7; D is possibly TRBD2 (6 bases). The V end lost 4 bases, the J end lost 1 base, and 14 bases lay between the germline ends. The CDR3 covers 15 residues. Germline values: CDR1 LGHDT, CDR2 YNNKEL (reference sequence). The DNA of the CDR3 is TGTGCCAGCAGCCCCTCGCCGACTAGTTCCTACGAGCAGTACTTC. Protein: CASSPSPTSSYEQYF.

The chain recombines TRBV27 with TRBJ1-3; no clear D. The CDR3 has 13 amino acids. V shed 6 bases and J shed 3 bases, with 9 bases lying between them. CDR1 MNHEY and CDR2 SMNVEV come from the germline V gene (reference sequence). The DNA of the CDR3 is TGTGCCAGCAGCCCCCCGTTTGGAAACACCATATATTTT. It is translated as CASSPPFGNTIYF.

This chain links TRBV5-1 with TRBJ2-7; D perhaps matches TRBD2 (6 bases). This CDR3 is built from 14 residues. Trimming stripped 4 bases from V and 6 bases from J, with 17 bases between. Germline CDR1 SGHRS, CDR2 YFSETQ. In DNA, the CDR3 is TGCGCCAGCAGCCTCGGAAGTCGGGGAGGCGAGCAGTACTTC. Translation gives CASSLGSRGGEQYF. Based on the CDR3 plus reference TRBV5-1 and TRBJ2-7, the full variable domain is KAGVTQTPRYLIKTRGQQVTLSCSPISGHRSVSWYQQTPGQGLQFLFEYFSETQRNKGNFPGRFSGRQFSNSRSEMNVSTLELGDSALYLCASSLGSRGGEQYFGPGTRLTVT.

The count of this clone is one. CDR3 nucleotide sequence: TGCGCCAGCAGTGAGCCGACAGGGATAACGAACACTGAAGCTTTCTTT. Translation gives CASSEPTGITNTEAFF. V gene TRBV10-1 combines with J gene TRBJ1-1, with 7 bases that match TRBD1. From germline, CDR1 is WNHNN and CDR2 SYGVQD (reference sequence). The CDR3 loop spans 16 amino acids. V gave up 2 bases and J gave up 1 base; unmatched junction bases: 7.

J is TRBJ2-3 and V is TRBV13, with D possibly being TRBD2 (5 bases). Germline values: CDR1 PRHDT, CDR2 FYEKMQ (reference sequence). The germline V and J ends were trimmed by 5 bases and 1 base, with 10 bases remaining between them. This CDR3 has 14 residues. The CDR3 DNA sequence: TGTGCCAGCAGCCCCCGGCGGGGCACAGATACGCAGTATTTT. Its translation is CASSPRRGTDTQYF.

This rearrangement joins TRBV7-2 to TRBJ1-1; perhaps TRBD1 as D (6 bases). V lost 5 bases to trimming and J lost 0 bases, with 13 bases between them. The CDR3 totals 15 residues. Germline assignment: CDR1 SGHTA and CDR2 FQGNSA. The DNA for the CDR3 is TGTGCCAGCAGCCCCGTAACAGGGATGAACACTGAAGCTTTCTTT. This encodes CASSPVTGMNTEAFF.

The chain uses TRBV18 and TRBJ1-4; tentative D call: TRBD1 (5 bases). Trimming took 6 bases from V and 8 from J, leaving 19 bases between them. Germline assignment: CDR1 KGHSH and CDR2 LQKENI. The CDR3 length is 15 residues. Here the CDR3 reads CASSPSPGPDEKLFF. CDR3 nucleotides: TGTGCCAGCTCCCCGAGTCCAGGGCCGGACGAAAAACTGTTTTTT.

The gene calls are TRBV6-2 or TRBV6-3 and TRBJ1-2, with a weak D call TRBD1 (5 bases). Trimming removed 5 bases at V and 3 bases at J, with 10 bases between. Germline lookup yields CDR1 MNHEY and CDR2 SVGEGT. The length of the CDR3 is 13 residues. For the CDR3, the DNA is TGTGCCAGCAGTCGGACACAAGACTATGGCTACACCTTC. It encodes CASSRTQDYGYTF.

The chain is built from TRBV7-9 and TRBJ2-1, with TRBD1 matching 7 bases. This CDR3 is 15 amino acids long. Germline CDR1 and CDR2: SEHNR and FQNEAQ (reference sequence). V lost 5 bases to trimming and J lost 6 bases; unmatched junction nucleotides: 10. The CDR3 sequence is CASSVGQSVGNEQFF. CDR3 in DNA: TGTGCCAGCAGCGTGGGACAGTCGGTGGGCAATGAGCAGTTCTTC.

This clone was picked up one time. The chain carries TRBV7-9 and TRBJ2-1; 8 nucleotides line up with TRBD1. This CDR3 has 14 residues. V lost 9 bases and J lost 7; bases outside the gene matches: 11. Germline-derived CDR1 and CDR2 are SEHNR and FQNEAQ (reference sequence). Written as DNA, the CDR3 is TGTGCCAGTATGGACAGGGCGGTGGGGAATGAGCAGTTCTTC. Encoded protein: CASMDRAVGNEQFF.

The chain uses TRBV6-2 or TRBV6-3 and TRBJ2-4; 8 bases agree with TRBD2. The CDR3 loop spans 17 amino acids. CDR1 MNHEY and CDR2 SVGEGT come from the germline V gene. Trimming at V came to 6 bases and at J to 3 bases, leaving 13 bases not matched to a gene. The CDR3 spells CASSPLDRAGDKNIQYF. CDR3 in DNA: TGTGCCAGCAGCCCGCTTGATCGAGCGGGGGACAAAAACATTCAGTACTTC.

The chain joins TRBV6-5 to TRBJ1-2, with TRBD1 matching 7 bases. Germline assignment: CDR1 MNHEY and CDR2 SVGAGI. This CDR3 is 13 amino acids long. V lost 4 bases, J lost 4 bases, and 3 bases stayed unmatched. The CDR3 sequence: CASSWDRLYGYTF. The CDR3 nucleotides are TGTGCCAGCAGTTGGGACAGACTCTATGGCTACACCTTC.